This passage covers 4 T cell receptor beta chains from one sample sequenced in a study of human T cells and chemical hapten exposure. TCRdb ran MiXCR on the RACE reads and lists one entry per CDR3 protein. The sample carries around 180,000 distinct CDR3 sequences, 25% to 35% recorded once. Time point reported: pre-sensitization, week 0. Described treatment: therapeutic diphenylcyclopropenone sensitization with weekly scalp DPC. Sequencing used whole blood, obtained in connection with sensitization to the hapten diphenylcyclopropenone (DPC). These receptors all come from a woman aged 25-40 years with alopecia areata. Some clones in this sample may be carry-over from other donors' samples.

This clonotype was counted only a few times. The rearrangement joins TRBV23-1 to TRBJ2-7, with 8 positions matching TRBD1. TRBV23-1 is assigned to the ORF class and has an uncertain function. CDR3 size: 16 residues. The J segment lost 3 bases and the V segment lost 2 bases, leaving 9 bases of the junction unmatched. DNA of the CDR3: TGCGCCAGCAGTCAAAGGCCCGGGACAGGTCGCTACGAGCAGTACTTC. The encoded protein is CASSQRPGTGRYEQYF.

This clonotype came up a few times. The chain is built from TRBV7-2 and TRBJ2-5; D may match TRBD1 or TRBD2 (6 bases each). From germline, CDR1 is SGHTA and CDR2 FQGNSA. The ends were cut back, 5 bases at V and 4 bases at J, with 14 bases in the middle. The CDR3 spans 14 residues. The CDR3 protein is CASSPMGGRETQYF. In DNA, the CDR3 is TGTGCCAGCAGCCCAATGGGGGGCAGAGAGACCCAGTACTTC.

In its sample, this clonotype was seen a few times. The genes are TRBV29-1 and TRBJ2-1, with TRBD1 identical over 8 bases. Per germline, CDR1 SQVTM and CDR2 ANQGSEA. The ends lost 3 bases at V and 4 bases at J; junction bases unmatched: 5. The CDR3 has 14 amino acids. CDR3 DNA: TGCAGCGTTGACCGACAGGGGAGATACAATGAGCAGTTCTTC. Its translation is CSVDRQGRYNEQFF.

The CDR3 DNA reads as TGCAGCGTTGTAGGGAGGTTGGATACGCAGTATTTT. Translation: CSVVGRLDTQYF. The chain carries TRBV29-1 and TRBJ2-3, with D possibly TRBD2 on 6 matching bases. Trimming removed 4 bases at V and 6 bases at J, with 11 bases between. The V gene's germline CDR1 is SQVTM and CDR2 ANQGSEA. CDR3 length: 12 amino acids.